This T cell receptor (beta chain) appears in the sequencing data of a study of blood T cell repertoires in COVID-19. The overall study: Donors in the United States, Italy and Spain gave samples during acute or convalescent COVID-19. PBMCs, B-cell-depleted T cells, or T cells provided the cDNA or gDNA that made up the material.

Per the original methods: Estimation of nucleated cell counts was performed using reference gene primer amplification. Some clones are missing from TCRdb's copy, which holds only in-frame ones; the method was immunoSEQ multiplex PCR. From that table come the V and J calls and clone size; the DNA was used to work out D and trimming. This sample has fewer than 130,000 clones; about 85% occur once, and the top ten carry 2% to 2.5%. V shed 2 bases and J shed 4 bases, with 14 bases lying between them. This CDR3 spans 15 amino acids. CDR1 and CDR2 from the germline V gene are MDHEN and SYDVKM. The receptor was isolated from a human donor in a cohort sampled during active COVID-19. The sample was peripheral blood. The V call is TRBV28, the J call TRBJ1-2; a possible D gene is TRBD1 (6 bases). CDR3 nucleotide sequence: TGTGCCAGCAGTTTAACCGGGGGGCTTGGCTATGGCTACACCTTC. Protein: CASSLTGGLGYGYTF.